This TCR beta chain appears in the sequencing data of a study of cytomegalovirus exposure and HLA in healthy donors. Looking at the study overall: The 130 or so validation repertoires and the roughly 670 first-cohort repertoires shared a platform, a later analysis reported.

V was cut by 6 bases and J by 6 bases, with 12 bases left in between. Per the germline V gene, CDR1 is SQVTM and CDR2 is ANQGSEA. This CDR3 is built from 12 residues. Separate from the approximately 720-subject first cohort was the approximately 120-subject validation cohort, to which the donors belonged. Sequenced by immunoSEQ multiplex PCR; TCRdb stores in-frame clones only, minus some. The sample holds some 200,000 clones, 80% to 90% seen once. On this clone: The target antigen is unknown.

Study-wide findings and caveats: Most TCR sequences were uncommon, yet certain public TCRs appeared in many donors. The authors enumerated some 160 TCR beta chains as linked to cytomegalovirus.

Sequenced: PBMCs. The rearrangement joins TRBV29-1 to TRBJ2-1; no clear D. The receptor was isolated from a woman under 40 in good health and CMV-seropositive. CDR3 in amino acids: CSVWLGPNEQFF. CDR3 in DNA: TGCAGCGTATGGCTTGGGCCCAATGAGCAGTTCTTC.